This T cell receptor (beta chain) was recorded in a study of graft-versus-host responses after intestinal transplantation. The germline V and J ends were trimmed by 4 bases and 3 bases, with 16 bases remaining between them. The CDR3 sequence is 15 residues long. CDR1 is SGHTS and CDR2 is YDEGEE in the germline V gene. About this clone itself: The antigen remains unidentified.

The method was immunoSEQ multiplex PCR; TCRdb's version includes in-frame clones alone and lacks a portion of them. The sample lists tens of thousands of clones, 85% to 95% seen once, with 1.1% in the top ten. The sample was unstimulated CD8+ T cells sorted from spleen or lymph node cells, taken before transplant. The TCR comes from a human donor who was the organ donor for an intestinal transplant. The chain combines TRBV5-8 with TRBJ1-1; the D is unclear. CDR3 amino acids: CASSPTSGRDTEAFF. For the CDR3, the DNA is TGTGCCAGCAGCCCTACATCCGGGCGGGACACTGAAGCTTTCTTT.